These 23 T cell receptor beta chains share one sample of origin, sequenced in a study of a mutant IDH1 vaccine in newly diagnosed glioma. As to time point: week 5, during vaccination. A 20-mer mutant IDH1 peptide at 300 ug was injected subcutaneously with topical imiquimod. TCRdb's copy holds only in-frame clones and misses some; the assay was immunoSEQ multiplex PCR. Of approximately 51,000 clones listed, roughly 73% are singletons. These receptors are not linked to any known antigen. Sequenced here: PBMCs, sampled from a glioma patient whose treatment included an IDH1 peptide vaccine. The receptors were gathered from a woman aged 40 to 50 with glioma.

The chain combines TRBV5-4 with TRBJ1-6, with a weak D call TRBD1 (5 bases). From germline, CDR1 is SGHNT and CDR2 YYREEE (reference sequence). This CDR3 is built from 15 residues. V shed 0 bases and J shed 5 bases, with 9 bases lying between them. CDR3 region: CASSLGVGDNSPLHF. Written as DNA, the CDR3 is TGTGCCAGCAGCTTGGGGGTAGGGGATAATTCACCCCTCCACTTT. Full variable domain (missing parts from reference TRBV5-4 and TRBJ1-6): ETGVTQSPTHLIKTRGQQVTLRCSSQSGHNTVSWYQQALGQGPQFIFQYYREEENGRGNFPPRFSGLQFPNYSSELNVNALELDDSALYLCASSLGVGDNSPLHFGNGTRLTVT.

The chain links TRBV9 to TRBJ1-3; the D gene is possibly TRBD1 (5 bases). The CDR3 has 16 residues. Trimming took off 4 bases at V and 2 bases at J, with 16 bases between the two ends. Germline CDR1 reads SGDLS; CDR2 reads YYNGEE. As DNA, the CDR3 is TGTGCCAGCAGCACCGCCCGGGACTTTCCTGGAAACACCATATATTTT. This encodes CASSTARDFPGNTIYF.

The chain uses TRBV5-6 and TRBJ1-3; no definite D call. The V gene's germline CDR1 is SGHDT and CDR2 YYEEEE. V was clipped by 5 bases and J by 1 base, with 7 bases between them. The CDR3 is 13 residues long. CDR3 sequence reads: CASSLPSGNTIYF. The CDR3 DNA reads as TGTGCCAGCAGTCTTCCTTCTGGAAACACCATATATTTT.

With regard to this clone: One end of the junction is discordant with germline, which a read error may explain. The chain employs TRBV7-7 and TRBJ2-1; 7 positions agree with TRBD2. The germline CDR1 and CDR2 sequences are SSHAT and FNYEAQ (reference sequence). The CDR3 covers 15 residues. CDR3: CASSQLLASYNEQFF. The CDR3 DNA is TGTGCTAGCAGCCAGTTACTAGCGTCCTACAATGAGCAGTTCTTC.

The count of this clone is one. The V and J genes are TRBV5-8 and TRBJ1-5, with 8 bases matching TRBD1. Germline assignment: CDR1 SGHTS and CDR2 YDEGEE. Trimming cost V 4 bases and J 6 bases; bases outside gene matches: 9. This CDR3 comprises 15 residues. The CDR3 loop is CASSGGTGFGQPQHF. CDR3 coding DNA: TGTGCCAGCAGCGGAGGGACAGGCTTTGGTCAGCCCCAGCATTTT.

This clone was recorded a few times. The CDR3 DNA is TGCGCCAGCAGTGAATCAGGGCGGACTGAAGCTTTCTTT. Its translation is CASSESGRTEAFF. The V gene is TRBV10-1, the J gene TRBJ1-1, with D perhaps TRBD1 (5 bases). The germline CDR1 and CDR2 sequences are WNHNN and SYGVQD (reference sequence). V was trimmed by 3 bases and J by 5 bases, leaving 10 bases between them. This CDR3 region has 13 residues.

Concerning this clone: Distinct nucleotide sequences in the sample also encode this CDR3. The genes are TRBV30 and TRBJ2-7; D might be TRBD2 (5 bases). The germline V gene encodes CDR1 GTSNPN and CDR2 SVGIG (reference sequence). The CDR3 is made up of 12 amino acids. Trimming took off 3 bases at V and 4 bases at J, with 10 bases between the two ends. The CDR3 DNA follows: TGTGCCTGGAGGGGCGGCGGGTACGAGCAGTACTTC. Its translation: CAWRGGGYEQYF.

The rearrangement uses TRBV29-1 and TRBJ2-3; 11 bases map to TRBD1. The J segment lost 2 bases and the V segment lost 7 bases, leaving 2 bases of the junction unmatched. The CDR3 runs to 13 residues. Germline CDR1 and CDR2: SQVTM and ANQGSEA. The CDR3 sequence is CSAGQGATDTQYF. Here the CDR3 DNA reads TGCAGCGCAGGACAGGGGGCCACAGATACGCAGTATTTT.

The chain carries TRBV7-2 and TRBJ2-5; TRBD2 aligns across 8 bases. Germline loops: CDR1 SGHTA, CDR2 FQGNSA. The junction had 12 bases not matched to a gene; V was cut back by 8 bases and J by 1 base. The CDR3 covers 16 residues. CDR3 loop: CASPPPGGGTQETQYF. CDR3 in DNA: TGTGCCAGCCCCCCCCCAGGCGGGGGGACCCAAGAGACCCAGTACTTC.

The rearrangement uses TRBV7-2 and TRBJ2-2, with D perhaps TRBD2 (5 bases). V was pared by 2 bases and J by 0 bases, with 7 bases between. CDR3 length: 15 amino acids. Per germline, CDR1 SGHTA and CDR2 FQGNSA. The CDR3 DNA reads TGTGCCAGCAGCTTACGGCGGGCGAACACCGGGGAGCTGTTTTTT. Amino acids: CASSLRRANTGELFF.

Only one count was recorded for this clone. The chain has TRBV14 and TRBJ2-7; D tentatively reads TRBD1 or TRBD2 (7 bases each). Germline-derived CDR1 and CDR2 are SGHDN and FVKESK. The V gene lost 1 base and the J gene lost 2 bases, with 15 bases spanning the gap. The CDR3 is made up of 16 amino acids. CDR3 residues: CASSQARRGGPYEQYF. The CDR3 DNA follows: TGTGCCAGCAGCCAAGCTCGCAGGGGGGGACCCTACGAGCAGTACTTC.

The chain links TRBV23-1 to TRBJ1-4; D gene unclear. TRBV23-1 is an open reading frame whose function is uncertain. This CDR3 region has 14 residues. Deletions cut 0 bases from V and 5 bases from J, with 7 bases between. The CDR3 bases are TGCGCCAGCAGTCAATCGGACGGGAATGAAAAACTGTTTTTT. Translated: CASSQSDGNEKLFF.

V usage is TRBV19 and J usage is TRBJ1-5; D uncertain. CDR1 is LNHDA and CDR2 is SQIVND in the germline V gene (reference sequence). Trimming took off 6 bases at V and 5 bases at J, with 8 bases between the two ends. This CDR3 has 12 amino acids. CDR3 sequence: CASRFGDQPQHF. In nucleotides, the CDR3 is TGTGCCAGTAGGTTCGGGGATCAGCCCCAGCATTTT.

This chain joins TRBV10-1 and TRBJ2-6; unclear D gene. The V and J ends lost 7 bases and 0 bases respectively, with 13 bases between them. The V gene's germline CDR1 is WNHNN and CDR2 SYGVQD (reference sequence). CDR3 length: 16 residues. CDR3: CASKGPVRSGANVLTF. In nucleotides, the CDR3 is TGCGCCAGCAAGGGCCCGGTACGCTCTGGGGCCAACGTCCTGACTTTC.

The gene calls are TRBV18 and TRBJ2-1; D may be TRBD1 (6 bases). This CDR3 has 15 amino acids. The V and J ends lost 2 bases and 3 bases respectively, with 11 bases between them. CDR1 KGHSH and CDR2 LQKENI come from the germline V gene. As DNA, the CDR3 is TGTGCCAGCTCACCAACCCGGACAGACTACAATGAGCAGTTCTTC. Translated: CASSPTRTDYNEQFF. Variable domain in full (rest from reference TRBV18 and TRBJ2-1): NAGVMQNPRHLVRRRGQEARLRCSPMKGHSHVYWYRQLPEEGLKFMVYLQKENIIDESGMPKERFSAEFPKEGPSILRIQQVVRGDSAAYFCASSPTRTDYNEQFFGPGTRLTVL.

This sequence joins TRBV6-6 and TRBJ2-7; 9 bases are shared with TRBD1. The J segment lost 6 bases and the V segment lost 5 bases, leaving 11 bases of the junction unmatched. Germline values: CDR1 MNHNY, CDR2 SVGAGI (reference sequence). The CDR3 loop spans 15 amino acids. The CDR3 nucleotides are TGTGCCAGCAGTCTTACGGGACAGGGAGGGCGCGAGCAGTACTTC. Translation gives CASSLTGQGGREQYF.

The J gene is TRBJ1-4, the V gene TRBV4-1; D not certain. The germline CDR1 and CDR2 sequences are MGHRA and YSYEKL. The CDR3 sequence is 15 residues long. V lost 4 bases and J lost 5, with 14 bases in between. CDR3 in amino acids: CASSLAWRSNEKLFF. CDR3 DNA: TGCGCCAGCAGCCTAGCTTGGAGGTCAAATGAAAAACTGTTTTTT.

The CDR3 loop reads CAISEGGPGYTF. CDR3 in DNA: TGTGCCATCAGTGAAGGGGGCCCTGGCTACACCTTC. The chain joins TRBV10-3 to TRBJ1-2; the match to TRBD1 covers 7 bases. The germline V gene encodes CDR1 ENHRY and CDR2 SYGVKD. With V trimmed by 3 bases and J by 7 bases, 2 bases remained unmatched. CDR3 length equals 12 residues.

The rearrangement links TRBV5-4 to TRBJ1-2, with 9 bases that match TRBD1. Trimming at V came to 0 bases and at J to 4 bases, leaving 1 base not matched to a gene. Germline V lookup: CDR1 SGHNT, CDR2 YYREEE (reference sequence). The CDR3 runs to 14 residues. The CDR3 DNA reads as TGTGCCAGCAGCTTGGGACAGGGGGTCTATGGCTACACCTTC. As protein: CASSLGQGVYGYTF.

The rearrangement joins TRBV6-5 to TRBJ1-6, with D unclear. Looked up from germline, CDR1 is MNHEY and CDR2 is SVGAGI. Between the trimmed V and J ends, which lost 0 bases and 6 bases, there was a span of 6 bases. This CDR3 comprises 14 residues. CDR3: CASSYSLTNSPLHF. The CDR3, as DNA: TGTGCCAGCAGTTACTCATTGACTAATTCACCCCTCCACTTT.

This clone was found a few times. The chain couples TRBV14 to TRBJ1-5, with no clear D. This CDR3 is built from 13 residues. V dropped 1 base and J dropped 4 bases, with 5 bases sitting between them. Germline CDR1 reads SGHDN; CDR2 reads FVKESK. This chain's CDR3 is CASSQGQNQPQHF. The CDR3 DNA reads TGTGCCAGCAGCCAAGGCCAGAATCAGCCCCAGCATTTT. Full variable domain (remainder filled in from reference TRBV14 and TRBJ1-5): EAGVTQFPSHSVIEKGQTVTLRCDPISGHDNLYWYRRVMGKEIKFLLHFVKESKQDESGMPNNRFLAERTGGTYSTLKVQPAELEDSGVYFCASSQGQNQPQHFGDGTRLSIL.

The rearrangement joins TRBV5-1 to TRBJ1-4; weak D call: TRBD1 (5 bases). V was cut by 7 bases and J by 13 bases, with 11 bases left in between. The CDR3 spans 10 residues. The V gene's germline CDR1 is SGHRS and CDR2 YFSETQ. The CDR3: CASGNTGLFF. DNA for the CDR3: TGCGCCAGCGGTAATACAGGACTGTTTTTT.

Remarks on this clone: Sequence at one end of the junction differs from germline and may be a read error. The CDR3 loop is CASSLGLGGGETQYF. The CDR3 nucleotides read TGTGCTAGCAGCTTGGGACTAGGAGGGGGAGAGACCCAGTACTTC. V is TRBV7-7 and J is TRBJ2-5; 8 nucleotides align to TRBD2. The CDR3 runs 15 residues. Germline lookup yields CDR1 SSHAT and CDR2 FNYEAQ (reference sequence).